This entry describes one T cell receptor beta chain. This specimen includes other DNA sequences encoding the same CDR3. CDR1 is LNHDA and CDR2 is SQIVND in the germline V gene (reference sequence). The CDR3 totals 14 residues. The V gene end was trimmed by 9 bases and the J gene end by 3 bases; junction bases not matched to a gene: 10. The record originates from a study of Tregs in tolerant kidney transplant recipients. Measured with immunoSEQ multiplex PCR; TCRdb has only the in-frame clones, and not every one. The sample holds some 65,000 clones, 84% seen once. Material: CD4+ T cells from blood. The TCR was taken from a human donor in good health. V usage is TRBV19 and J usage is TRBJ1-2; TRBD1 matches 7 bases. The CDR3 loop reads CASSPDRIDYGYTF. The CDR3 region has the DNA TGTGCCAGCTCGCCGGACAGGATTGACTATGGCTACACCTTC.